Detailed here is one TCR beta chain. The antigen is unknown. The ends were cut back, 5 bases at V and 3 bases at J, with 20 bases in the middle. The CDR3 loop spans 17 amino acids. Germline CDR1 MDHEN, CDR2 SYDVKM. This sample was included in a study of chemoradiotherapy in HPV16-positive cancers. Across the study: A couple of HPV16-positive patients' cells yielded candidate HPV-specific clones and common motifs.

Sequenced by immunoSEQ multiplex PCR; TCRdb stores in-frame clones only, minus some. The sample contains roughly 21,000 clones, around 87% of which appear only once. Repertoires were sampled repeatedly during chemoradiotherapy. Study-wide findings and caveats: Only a couple of HPV16-positive patients supplied the functional HPV-specificity definition. Candidate HPV-specific clones and E7-related TCR motifs grew in tumor during treatment.

This TCR was recovered from a human donor with HPV-associated anogenital cancer. The rearrangement joins TRBV28 to TRBJ1-5; tentatively, D is TRBD1 (6 bases). The sample here was blood, taken from a patient who underwent chemoradiotherapy. CDR3: CASSDPAGLGANQPQHF. DNA for the CDR3: TGTGCCAGCAGTGATCCCGCGGGCTTGGGGGCCAATCAGCCCCAGCATTTT.